The 29 T cell receptor beta chains listed next were all sequenced from one sample in a study of regulatory T cells in long-lasting Graves disease (TCRdb year 2021). The sample's time point label is to be understood as: newly diagnosed GD, antithyroid drugs for less than 3 months. For both TCR sequencing and RNA sequencing, RNA was extracted from PBMCs using TRIzol. The library came from multiplex PCR. TCRdb shows the sequencer as Illumina HiSeq 4000. TCR beta libraries were built with iRepertoire HTBI primers and Arm-PCR amplification of CDR3 regions. TCRdb ran its own pipeline on the public reads, namely fastp trimming at Q25 and MiXCR clone calling, and kept in-frame beta chains. Every distinct CDR3 protein forms one entry, paired with its most common genes and DNA. The sample table records roughly 400,000 distinct CDR3 sequences; roughly 15% of these occur just once. Of the sample, roughly 23% falls within the top ten clones.

In addition, the sample was reused for a study of T cells in Graves' hyperthyroidism and ophthalmopathy.

Sequencing was performed on peripheral blood mononuclear cells (PBMCs), taken at new diagnosis, from a patient treated with antithyroid drugs. Every receptor here comes from a woman under 30 with Graves disease. Donor details come from another sample of the same person, matched by shared clones.

This clonotype was seen at least ten times. The chain links TRBV7-9 to TRBJ2-7; 11 positions agree with TRBD2. The CDR3 loop spans 16 amino acids. CDR1 and CDR2 (germline): SEHNR, FQNEAQ (reference sequence). Trimming at V came to 5 bases and at J to 5 bases, leaving 11 bases not matched to a gene. CDR3 in amino acids: CASSGLAGGPLDEQYF. CDR3 nucleotide sequence: TGTGCCAGCAGCGGCTTAGCGGGAGGGCCCCTAGACGAGCAGTACTTC. The full variable domain, with the rest looked up from reference TRBV7-9 and TRBJ2-7, is DTGVSQNPRHKITKRGQNVTFRCDPISEHNRLYWYRQTLGQGPEFLTYFQNEAQLEKSRLLSDRFSAERPKGSFSTLEIQRTEQGDSAMYLCASSGLAGGPLDEQYFGPGTRLTVT.

The V call is TRBV9, the J call TRBJ1-3, with D perhaps matching TRBD1 (6 bases). CDR1 SGDLS and CDR2 YYNGEE come from the germline V gene. This CDR3 contains 15 residues. The germline V and J ends were trimmed by 3 bases and 0 bases, with 10 bases remaining between them. The CDR3: CASSASDSSGNTIYF. The DNA for the CDR3 is TGTGCCAGCAGCGCCTCGGACAGCTCTGGAAACACCATATATTTT.

This clonotype was picked up many times. The J gene is TRBJ2-1, the V gene TRBV7-9; D might be TRBD1 or TRBD2, each matching 6 bases. CDR3 length equals 17 residues. V lost 2 bases and J 9 bases, leaving 23 bases between the germline ends. Germline loops: CDR1 SEHNR, CDR2 FQNEAQ (reference sequence). The CDR3 region has the DNA TGTGCCAGCAGCTTATTTTTAGGGGGGTTTATCACCCCTGAGCAGTTCTTC. Translation gives CASSLFLGGFITPEQFF.

In this sample, this clonotype turned up many times. The rearrangement joins TRBV18 to TRBJ2-5; 7 nucleotides line up with TRBD1. The CDR3 length is 15 residues. After removal of 3 bases from V and 0 bases from J, the junction contained 4 bases not matched to a gene. The germline gives CDR1 KGHSH, CDR2 LQKENI. CDR3 amino acids: CASSPPGQYQETQYF. The CDR3 DNA is TGTGCCAGCTCACCTCCGGGACAGTACCAAGAGACCCAGTACTTC.

At least ten counts were recorded for this clonotype. This rearrangement joins TRBV5-1 to TRBJ2-7, with D possibly TRBD2 on 6 matching bases. Trimming removed 6 bases at V and 2 bases at J, with 9 bases between. Germline CDR1 is SGHRS and CDR2 is YFSETQ. This CDR3 contains 12 residues. The CDR3 DNA sequence: TGCGCCAGCATGGGGGAGGCCTACGAGCAGTACTTC. Its protein is CASMGEAYEQYF.

This clonotype was observed a handful of times. The rearrangement links TRBV18 to TRBJ2-3, with a possible D match to TRBD1 (6 bases). Germline V lookup: CDR1 KGHSH, CDR2 LQKENI. The CDR3 has 16 amino acids. Trimming removed 3 bases at V and 4 bases at J, with 17 bases between. In nucleotides, the CDR3 is TGTGCCAGCTCACCCGCCGGGACAAGGGGCGCAGATACGCAGTATTTT. It specifies CASSPAGTRGADTQYF.

The chain couples TRBV7-2 to TRBJ2-3, with D tentatively TRBD2 (5 bases). CDR1 is SGHTA and CDR2 is FQGNSA in the germline V gene. V lost 5 bases and J lost 6, with 12 bases in between. The CDR3 consists of 13 residues. The CDR3, as DNA: TGTGCCAGCAGCCAATCTACGGGGGATACGCAGTATTTT. Residues: CASSQSTGDTQYF.

The V and J genes are TRBV6-2 or TRBV6-3 and TRBJ2-7; TRBD2 matches at 9 bases. The CDR3 covers 17 residues. V lost 0 bases and J lost 1; bases outside the gene matches: 7. Looked up from germline, CDR1 is MNHEY and CDR2 is SVGEGT. The CDR3 reads CASSYSLGGRESYEQYF. CDR3 sequence (DNA): TGTGCCAGCAGTTACTCGCTCGGCGGGAGGGAATCCTACGAGCAGTACTTC.

DNA of the CDR3: TGCAGTGCTAGTCGGGATTACCCCTACGAGCAGTACTTC. Translation gives CSASRDYPYEQYF. This sequence joins TRBV20-1 and TRBJ2-7, with D possibly being TRBD2 (5 bases). CDR3 size: 13 residues. CDR1 is DFQATT, CDR2 SNEGSKA, per germline (reference sequence). Trimming took off 3 bases at V and 2 bases at J, with 11 bases between the two ends.

The chain couples TRBV6-1 to TRBJ1-2; 7 bases are a match to TRBD1. Trimming removed 6 bases from V and 4 bases from J; junction bases left unmatched: 8. CDR1 and CDR2 (germline): MNHNS, SASEGT. The CDR3 is made up of 14 amino acids. Here the CDR3 reads CASSNMDRSYGYTF. The CDR3 region has the DNA TGTGCCAGCAGCAATATGGACAGGAGCTATGGCTACACCTTC.

This clonotype was seen repeatedly, ten times or more. This rearrangement joins TRBV29-1 to TRBJ2-7, with 7 positions matching TRBD1. Germline V gene data show CDR1 as SQVTM and CDR2 as ANQGSEA. The J segment lost 0 bases and the V segment lost 4 bases, leaving 6 bases of the junction unmatched. This CDR3 has 14 amino acids. The CDR3, as DNA: TGCAGCGTTGCTTTGACAGGGAACTCCTACGAGCAGTACTTC. It specifies CSVALTGNSYEQYF.

Ten or more counts support this clonotype. The rearrangement joins TRBV7-2 to TRBJ2-5, with 8 nucleotides matching TRBD2. Trimming at V came to 3 bases and at J to 3 bases, leaving 0 bases not matched to a gene. The germline gives CDR1 SGHTA, CDR2 FQGNSA. This CDR3 has 13 residues. The CDR3 reads CASSFSGEETQYF. CDR3 DNA sequence: TGTGCCAGCAGCTTTAGCGGGGAAGAGACCCAGTACTTC.

This clonotype occurred many times. The chain combines TRBV2 with TRBJ1-5; D remains unclear. Trimming stripped 2 bases from V and 4 bases from J, with 9 bases between. The CDR3 spans 14 residues. Germline V gene sequence: CDR1 SNHLY, CDR2 FYNNEI. CDR3 sequence reads: CASSELAANQPQHF. The DNA of the CDR3 is TGTGCCAGCAGTGAATTGGCAGCAAATCAGCCCCAGCATTTT.

This clonotype has more than one count but fewer than ten. The chain uses TRBV12-5 and TRBJ1-5; D perhaps matches TRBD1 (5 bases). Germline CDR1 is LGHNT and CDR2 is FRNRAP. Trimming cost V 2 bases and J 5 bases, with 10 bases left between them. This CDR3 contains 14 residues. The CDR3 region is CASGLNGGDQPQHF. The CDR3 coding sequence is TGTGCTAGTGGTTTGAACGGAGGGGATCAGCCCCAGCATTTT. Based on the CDR3 plus reference TRBV12-5 and TRBJ1-5, the full variable domain is DARVTQTPRHKVTEMGQEVTMRCQPILGHNTVFWYRQTMMQGLELLAYFRNRAPLDDSGMPKDRFSAEMPDATLATLKIQPSEPRDSAVYFCASGLNGGDQPQHFGDGTRLSIL.

This clonotype appeared a few times. The chain has TRBV11-2 and TRBJ2-1, with 10 bases aligning to TRBD2. CDR3 length: 16 residues. J was trimmed by 5 bases and V by 8 bases; bases with no gene match: 12. Germline lookup yields CDR1 SGHAT and CDR2 FQNNGV. In DNA form, the CDR3 reads TGTGCCAGCGGTGGGTTACTAGCGGGGAGGGACAATGAGCAGTTCTTC. Protein: CASGGLLAGRDNEQFF.

There are a few counts of this clonotype. The chain links TRBV5-1 to TRBJ2-4, with a tentative D call TRBD2 (5 bases). Per germline, CDR1 SGHRS and CDR2 YFSETQ. V was shortened by 4 bases and J by 3 bases, with 17 bases between the two germline ends. The CDR3 is 16 residues long. The CDR3 loop reads CASSIQRAVGKNIQYF. The DNA for the CDR3 is TGCGCCAGCAGCATCCAGAGGGCCGTCGGCAAAAACATTCAGTACTTC.

There are a few counts of this clonotype. J is TRBJ1-2 and V is TRBV18, with TRBD1 identical over 9 bases. This CDR3 is 14 amino acids long. CDR1 and CDR2 from the germline V gene are KGHSH and LQKENI. The V and J ends lost 2 bases and 5 bases, in that order; junction bases with no gene match: 3. CDR3 sequence: CASSPDGTGYGYTF. The CDR3 nucleotides read TGTGCCAGCTCACCAGACGGGACAGGGTATGGCTACACCTTC.

This clonotype was recorded at least ten times. The CDR3, as DNA: TGTGCCAGCAGTTTGGGCGGAGTGGACATTCAGTACTTC. The encoded protein is CASSLGGVDIQYF. J is TRBJ2-4 and V is TRBV12-3 or TRBV12-4, with D uncertain. The CDR3 spans 13 residues. Trimming took 3 bases from V and 8 from J, leaving 11 bases between them.

This clonotype was detected many times. The J gene is TRBJ2-1, the V gene TRBV20-1, with 9 positions matching TRBD2. J was trimmed by 7 bases and V by 1 base; bases with no gene match: 8. The CDR3 runs 15 residues. Germline CDR1 DFQATT, CDR2 SNEGSKA (reference sequence). CDR3 sequence: CSARVSGSRLNEQFF. CDR3 bases: TGCAGTGCTAGAGTTAGCGGGAGTCGGCTGAATGAGCAGTTCTTC.

The CDR3 DNA reads TGTGCCAGCAGCCAGGAGGGATTGGGGTATCAGCCCCAGCATTTT. Protein: CASSQEGLGYQPQHF. This rearrangement joins TRBV6-1 to TRBJ1-5; no definite D call. With 6 bases removed from V and 5 bases from J, the gap between germline ends came to 17 bases. Germline V gene lookup returns CDR1 MNHNS and CDR2 SASEGT. The CDR3 contains 15 residues.

The chain joins TRBV5-1 to TRBJ2-3; 10 nucleotides agree with TRBD2. CDR3 length: 15 residues. The junction had 5 bases not matched to a gene; V was cut back by 5 bases and J by 2 bases. The germline V gene has CDR1 SGHRS and CDR2 YFSETQ. The DNA of the CDR3 is TGCGCCAGCAGAATTAGCGGGAGGAACACAGATACGCAGTATTTT. Translating gives CASRISGRNTDTQYF.

Worth noting for this clonotype: Germline and junction disagree at one end, which may indicate a read error. CDR3 region: CAGSLVGDATYEQYF. The CDR3 bases are TGTGCCGGCAGTTTAGTTGGGGACGCCACCTACGAGCAGTACTTC. This chain connects TRBV28 to TRBJ2-7; D may be TRBD1 or TRBD2 (5 bases each). CDR1 and CDR2 (germline): MDHEN, SYDVKM. This CDR3 has 15 amino acids.

This chain uses TRBV5-1 with TRBJ2-2; D call uncertain. Germline-derived CDR1 and CDR2 are SGHRS and YFSETQ. V was trimmed by 0 bases and J by 0 bases, leaving 9 bases between them. The CDR3 extends over 16 amino acids. The DNA of the CDR3 is TGCGCCAGCAGCTTGGGCAGGATTACGAACACCGGGGAGCTGTTTTTT. Translated: CASSLGRITNTGELFF.

This clonotype was detected many times. V and J are TRBV6-1 and TRBJ2-3, with D tentatively TRBD1 (6 bases). The CDR3 sequence is 16 residues long. CDR1 and CDR2 (germline): MNHNS, SASEGT. The CDR3 loop is CPTEEISQGCTDTQYF. CDR3 DNA sequence: TGTCCCACAGAGGAGATCTCACAGGGTTGCACAGATACGCAGTATTTT.

This clonotype has only a few counts. The chain recombines TRBV20-1 with TRBJ2-1, with 15 bases fitting TRBD2. From germline, CDR1 is DFQATT and CDR2 SNEGSKA (reference sequence). CDR3 length: 17 amino acids. V dropped 7 bases and J dropped 2; count of bases not matched to a gene: 9. The CDR3 bases are TGCAGTGTTCCGGGGACTAGCGGGAGGAGGACCTACAATGAGCAGTTCTTC. It encodes CSVPGTSGRRTYNEQFF.

This clonotype turned up a few times. The rearrangement joins TRBV20-1 to TRBJ2-1; 11 bases agree with TRBD1. This CDR3 has 19 amino acids. Germline V CDR1 and CDR2: DFQATT, SNEGSKA (reference sequence). The junction had 18 bases not matched to a gene; V was cut back by 0 bases and J by 8 bases. The CDR3 reads CSARDNWGKTGTGGYEQFF. Written as DNA, the CDR3 is TGCAGTGCTAGAGATAATTGGGGAAAGACCGGGACAGGGGGATATGAGCAGTTCTTC.

The chain uses TRBV6-1 and TRBJ2-4; D is uncertain. V shed 6 bases and J shed 7 bases, with 19 bases lying between them. Germline CDR1 reads MNHNS; CDR2 reads SASEGT. CDR3 length equals 15 residues. The CDR3 region has the DNA TGTGCCAGCAGCCCTCGCGTGGGATCGGAGAACATTCAGTACTTC. The encoded protein is CASSPRVGSENIQYF.

This clonotype was detected a few times. V and J are TRBV18 and TRBJ1-2; tentative D call: TRBD1 (6 bases). Germline-derived CDR1 and CDR2 are KGHSH and LQKENI. V gave up 6 bases and J gave up 0 bases, with 14 bases separating them. The CDR3 has 15 amino acids. DNA for the CDR3: TGTGCCAGCTCGCGGGCCGAGGGGGCTAACTATGGCTACACCTTC. It encodes CASSRAEGANYGYTF.

This chain links TRBV6-5 with TRBJ1-2, with TRBD1 as a possible D gene (6 bases). Germline V gene data show CDR1 as MNHEY and CDR2 as SVGAGI. The CDR3 runs to 14 residues. V gave up 4 bases and J gave up 2 bases, with 11 bases separating them. CDR3 nucleotides: TGTGCCAGCAGTTCGAAACAGGGAAACTATGGCTACACCTTC. Encoded protein: CASSSKQGNYGYTF.